By frequency in the sample, the clone carrying this T cell receptor (beta chain) is large. Its antigen is still unknown. Peripheral blood genomic DNA, not sorted cells or RNA, was the template. The data were obtained in a study of T cell repertoires in aging, cancer and after chemotherapy. Study results and limitations: Compared with age-matched healthy donors, untreated hematological or solid cancer patients showed higher blood TCR clonality. Median generation probability rose over the chemotherapy interval in each cancer cohort, suggesting rebound thymic output. Healthy donors lost TCR diversity with age mainly through richness, cancer patients through richness and evenness.

Rearranged V-D-J TRB sequences were amplified with a mixed TRB-A/B primer pool. MiXCR, applied by TCRdb to the multiplex PCR reads, yields one record per CDR3 protein. The data show roughly 2,000 distinct CDR3 sequences, around 34% seen once. Sequencing was done on a sample of blood. The receptor's source is a human donor with a solid tumor.

This chain's CDR3 is CSASGLPSSYNEQFF. The CDR3 DNA follows: TGCAGCGCGTCGGGACTCCCGAGCTCCTACAATGAGCAGTTCTTC. The rearrangement links TRBV29-1 to TRBJ2-1; perhaps TRBD2 as D (6 bases). Germline-derived CDR1 and CDR2 are SQVTM and ANQGSEA. V was shortened by 7 bases and J by 0 bases, with 16 bases between the two germline ends. The CDR3 runs to 15 residues.